Following are 27 T cell receptor beta chains from one sample sequenced in a study of cytomegalovirus exposure and HLA in healthy donors. Sequencing used immunoSEQ multiplex PCR; TCRdb keeps in-frame clones, though not all of them. Of 200,000 to 250,000 clones in the sample, about nine tenths were seen once. Sequencing was performed on PBMCs. These receptors all stem from a woman in her late teens or twenties in good health and CMV-seropositive.

The chain carries TRBV4-1 and TRBJ2-7; a weak D match, TRBD1 (6 bases). This CDR3 is 20 amino acids long. Per germline, CDR1 MGHRA and CDR2 YSYEKL. V was trimmed by 0 bases and J by 4 bases, leaving 28 bases between them. CDR3 DNA sequence: TGCGCCAGCAGCCAAGATACTTCCGCGGCAGGGGATCGGTCTGCGTACGAGCAGTACTTC. Translation gives CASSQDTSAAGDRSAYEQYF.

The V gene is TRBV27, the J gene TRBJ1-1, with D uncertain. The CDR3 is 15 residues long. Germline loops: CDR1 MNHEY, CDR2 SMNVEV (reference sequence). The germline V and J ends were trimmed by 5 bases and 1 base, with 14 bases remaining between them. In DNA form, the CDR3 reads TGTGCCAGCAGTCTCCTCTCGGAGGGGAACACTGAAGCTTTCTTT. Amino acid sequence: CASSLLSEGNTEAFF.

A few counts support this clone. The chain couples TRBV27 to TRBJ1-2; TRBD1 matches at 8 bases. The CDR3 spans 13 residues. J gave up 8 bases and V 4 bases, and 6 bases lay outside the gene matches. CDR1 and CDR2 (germline): MNHEY, SMNVEV (reference sequence). The CDR3 protein is CASSSRTGRGYTF. The CDR3 region has the DNA TGTGCCAGCAGTTCCCGGACAGGGCGCGGCTACACCTTC.

The chain is built from TRBV7-2 and TRBJ2-3, with 7 nucleotides matching TRBD2. The CDR3 runs 18 residues. CDR1 SGHTA and CDR2 FQGNSA come from the germline V gene. Losses at the gene ends were 3 bases for V and 3 bases for J; bases not matched to a gene: 15. This CDR3 is CASSFFSMGREWTDTQYF. CDR3 DNA: TGTGCCAGCAGCTTTTTCTCCATGGGGCGGGAGTGGACAGATACGCAGTATTTT.

The chain joins TRBV4-1 to TRBJ2-7; tentative D call: TRBD2 (6 bases). Trimming left V 4 bases short and J 4 bases short, with 20 bases between. CDR1 and CDR2 (germline): MGHRA, YSYEKL. This CDR3 comprises 16 residues. CDR3 in DNA: TGCGCCAGCAGCCCTTTCCTGGAGTCCCGGGGGTACGAGCAGTACTTC. It encodes CASSPFLESRGYEQYF.

The chain links TRBV2 to TRBJ2-1, with TRBD2 matching over 13 bases. The V and J ends lost 7 bases and 4 bases, in that order; junction bases with no gene match: 7. This CDR3 has 16 residues. From germline, CDR1 is SNHLY and CDR2 FYNNEI. The CDR3: CASNPQGLAGYNEQFF. In nucleotides, the CDR3 is TGTGCCAGCAACCCGCAGGGACTAGCGGGGTACAATGAGCAGTTCTTC.

The chain is built from TRBV5-1 and TRBJ2-1; 9 positions agree with TRBD1. Per the germline V gene, CDR1 is SGHRS and CDR2 is YFSETQ. The CDR3 is 17 residues long. Trimming took 2 bases from V and 3 from J; bases not matched to a gene: 9. In DNA form, the CDR3 reads TGCGCCAGCAGCTTATATCACAGGGGGCAATACTACAATGAGCAGTTCTTC. Its protein product is CASSLYHRGQYYNEQFF.

V gene TRBV5-1 combines with J gene TRBJ2-7; 12 bases match TRBD2. Germline CDR1 and CDR2: SGHRS and YFSETQ. V gave up 3 bases and J gave up 4 bases; unmatched junction bases: 2. The CDR3 length is 14 residues. This CDR3 reads CASSSTSGRYEQYF. The CDR3 DNA reads TGCGCCAGCAGCTCGACTAGCGGGAGATACGAGCAGTACTTC.

This sequence joins TRBV18 and TRBJ1-2; 7 bases are a match to TRBD1. The V gene's germline CDR1 is KGHSH and CDR2 LQKENI. V shed 3 bases, J shed 8 bases, and the junction held 6 bases outside the gene matches. The CDR3 has 13 amino acids. This chain's CDR3 is CASSPDREKGYTF. The CDR3 bases are TGTGCCAGCTCACCCGACAGGGAGAAAGGCTACACCTTC.

V is TRBV11-2 and J is TRBJ2-5; D may be TRBD2 (5 bases). The CDR3 totals 13 residues. Per germline, CDR1 SGHAT and CDR2 FQNNGV. Trimming pared 3 bases from V and 7 bases from J, leaving 12 bases between. In DNA, the CDR3 is TGTGCCAGCAGCTTCACAGTCCGGGGGACCCAGTACTTC. Amino acids: CASSFTVRGTQYF.

This sequence joins TRBV28 and TRBJ2-7; 10 bases align to TRBD2. CDR3 length: 14 amino acids. V was pared by 3 bases and J by 3 bases, with 2 bases of the junction left unmatched. The germline V gene encodes CDR1 MDHEN and CDR2 SYDVKM. The DNA of the CDR3 is TGTGCCAGCAGTTTCGGACTAGCGGTCTACGAGCAGTACTTC. Protein product: CASSFGLAVYEQYF.

The chain couples TRBV9 to TRBJ1-4, with 9 nucleotides matching TRBD1. The CDR3 is 16 amino acids. The junction had 11 bases not matched to a gene; V was cut back by 4 bases and J by 7 bases. Germline lookup yields CDR1 SGDLS and CDR2 YYNGEE. For the CDR3, the DNA is TGTGCCAGCAGCCCCCGGACAGGGGAAGGAGGTGAAAAACTGTTTTTT. Translating it yields CASSPRTGEGGEKLFF.

This clone was detected only a few times. V and J are TRBV5-1 and TRBJ2-7; perhaps TRBD1 as D (6 bases). The germline V gene encodes CDR1 SGHRS and CDR2 YFSETQ. CDR3 length: 13 residues. V was pared by 0 bases and J by 3 bases, with 7 bases between. CDR3 protein: CASSLAQGYEQYF. For the CDR3, the DNA is TGCGCCAGCAGCTTGGCACAGGGCTACGAGCAGTACTTC.

V and J are TRBV19 and TRBJ1-2; 9 bases match TRBD1. The CDR3 has 16 amino acids. Germline-derived CDR1 and CDR2 are LNHDA and SQIVND (reference sequence). The J segment lost 5 bases and the V segment lost 5 bases, leaving 12 bases of the junction unmatched. CDR3 in DNA: TGTGCCAGTAGTCCTCTGCCTGGACAGGGGCATTATGGCTACACCTTC. Protein product: CASSPLPGQGHYGYTF.

This clone has a single count. J is TRBJ2-7 and V is TRBV7-2; 15 bases align to TRBD2. The CDR3 runs to 15 residues. V lost 4 bases to trimming and J lost 2 bases; unmatched junction nucleotides: 0. Germline-derived CDR1 and CDR2 are SGHTA and FQGNSA. CDR3: CASSWTSGRAYEQYF. The DNA of the CDR3 is TGTGCCAGCAGCTGGACTAGCGGGAGGGCCTACGAGCAGTACTTC.

This chain joins TRBV7-9 and TRBJ1-1; perhaps TRBD1 as D (6 bases). The CDR3 loop spans 13 amino acids. V shed 4 bases and J shed 4 bases, with 10 bases lying between them. CDR1 SEHNR and CDR2 FQNEAQ come from the germline V gene (reference sequence). Here the CDR3 DNA reads TGTGCCAGCAGCTCGGACAGCCCCACTGAAGCTTTCTTT. The encoded protein is CASSSDSPTEAFF.

The CDR3 is CASHRGGDHQPQHF. Here the CDR3 DNA reads TGTGCCAGCCATCGCGGGGGGGATCATCAGCCCCAGCATTTT. The rearrangement joins TRBV5-5 to TRBJ1-5; TRBD1 is a possible D gene (5 bases). The CDR3 loop spans 14 amino acids. V lost 7 bases, J lost 5 bases, and 16 bases lay in between. The germline V gene encodes CDR1 SGHKS and CDR2 YYEKEE (reference sequence).

The chain is built from TRBV27 and TRBJ1-2; TRBD1 aligns across 7 bases. The CDR3 spans 18 residues. Germline CDR1 MNHEY, CDR2 SMNVEV (reference sequence). V shed 2 bases, J shed 3 bases, and the junction held 15 bases outside the gene matches. DNA for the CDR3: TGTGCCAGCAGTTTACCCCCCCCTGACAGGGATAGATACTATGGCTACACCTTC. Its protein product is CASSLPPPDRDRYYGYTF.

The gene calls are TRBV7-3 and TRBJ2-5; the match to TRBD2 covers 7 bases. J was trimmed by 5 bases and V by 6 bases; bases with no gene match: 9. This CDR3 is 14 amino acids long. Germline V lookup: CDR1 SGHTA, CDR2 FQGTGA. The CDR3 region has the DNA TGTGCCAGCAGTACATCTAGCGGAGTGGAGACCCAGTACTTC. It translates to CASSTSSGVETQYF.

This chain uses TRBV30 with TRBJ1-1; D gene ambiguous. The CDR3 loop spans 13 amino acids. The V end was cut by 0 bases, the J end by 3 bases, with 8 bases between. From germline, CDR1 is GTSNPN and CDR2 SVGIG (reference sequence). CDR3 sequence reads: CAWSVERDTEAFF. CDR3 DNA: TGTGCCTGGAGTGTAGAGAGAGACACTGAAGCTTTCTTT.

This clone was picked up a small number of times. The V gene is TRBV7-2, the J gene TRBJ2-4; D perhaps matches TRBD2 (6 bases). CDR1 is SGHTA, CDR2 FQGNSA, per germline. This CDR3 has 14 residues. V lost 1 base to trimming and J lost 6 bases, with 10 bases between them. The CDR3 coding sequence is TGTGCCAGCAGCTTAGATCTAGCGAGAAACATTCAGTACTTC. The encoded protein is CASSLDLARNIQYF.

For the CDR3, the DNA is TGTGCCAGTAGTATAGGTGTTCTCAGGAACACTGAAGCTTTCTTT. Translated, it gives CASSIGVLRNTEAFF. The chain combines TRBV19 with TRBJ1-1, with D uncertain. This CDR3 contains 15 residues. V lost 1 base and J 1 base, leaving 10 bases between the germline ends. Germline loops: CDR1 LNHDA, CDR2 SQIVND (reference sequence).

The rearrangement joins TRBV27 to TRBJ2-7, with D tentatively TRBD2 (5 bases). The germline V gene encodes CDR1 MNHEY and CDR2 SMNVEV (reference sequence). V was pared by 3 bases and J by 5 bases, with 20 bases between. The CDR3 consists of 16 residues. CDR3 amino acids: CASSFLDWEHWDEQYF. CDR3 bases: TGTGCCAGCAGTTTCCTAGACTGGGAGCATTGGGACGAGCAGTACTTC.

This clone has only one observation. V usage is TRBV5-1 and J usage is TRBJ2-2, with D perhaps matching TRBD2 (5 bases). The CDR3 has 16 residues. Germline lookup yields CDR1 SGHRS and CDR2 YFSETQ. V was trimmed by 4 bases and J by 2 bases, leaving 15 bases between them. CDR3 amino acids: CASSNPYGVNTGELFF. CDR3 sequence (DNA): TGCGCCAGCAGCAACCCGTACGGGGTCAACACCGGGGAGCTGTTTTTT.

This clone was observed a few times. This chain links TRBV19 with TRBJ2-7, with 9 nucleotides matching TRBD2. Trimming took 9 bases from V and 6 from J; bases not matched to a gene: 6. CDR3 length: 12 amino acids. The germline V gene encodes CDR1 LNHDA and CDR2 SQIVND (reference sequence). CDR3 DNA: TGTGCCAGCACGGCGGGGGGGAGCGAGCAGTACTTC. Amino acids: CASTAGGSEQYF.

The genes are TRBV30 and TRBJ2-1; D gene unclear. This CDR3 has 12 amino acids. Germline V gene data show CDR1 as GTSNPN and CDR2 as SVGIG (reference sequence). With 1 base removed from V and 5 bases from J, the gap between germline ends came to 6 bases. The CDR3 sequence: CAWSDTNNEQFF. Written as DNA, the CDR3 is TGTGCCTGGAGTGATACTAACAATGAGCAGTTCTTC.

This chain links TRBV11-1 with TRBJ2-5, with D tentatively TRBD2 (5 bases). V was trimmed by 4 bases and J by 4 bases, leaving 10 bases between them. CDR1 is SGHAT and CDR2 is FQDESV in the germline V gene (reference sequence). This CDR3 has 13 amino acids. The CDR3 spells CASSSDRGETQYF. The DNA for the CDR3 is TGTGCCAGCAGCTCAGATCGGGGAGAGACCCAGTACTTC.